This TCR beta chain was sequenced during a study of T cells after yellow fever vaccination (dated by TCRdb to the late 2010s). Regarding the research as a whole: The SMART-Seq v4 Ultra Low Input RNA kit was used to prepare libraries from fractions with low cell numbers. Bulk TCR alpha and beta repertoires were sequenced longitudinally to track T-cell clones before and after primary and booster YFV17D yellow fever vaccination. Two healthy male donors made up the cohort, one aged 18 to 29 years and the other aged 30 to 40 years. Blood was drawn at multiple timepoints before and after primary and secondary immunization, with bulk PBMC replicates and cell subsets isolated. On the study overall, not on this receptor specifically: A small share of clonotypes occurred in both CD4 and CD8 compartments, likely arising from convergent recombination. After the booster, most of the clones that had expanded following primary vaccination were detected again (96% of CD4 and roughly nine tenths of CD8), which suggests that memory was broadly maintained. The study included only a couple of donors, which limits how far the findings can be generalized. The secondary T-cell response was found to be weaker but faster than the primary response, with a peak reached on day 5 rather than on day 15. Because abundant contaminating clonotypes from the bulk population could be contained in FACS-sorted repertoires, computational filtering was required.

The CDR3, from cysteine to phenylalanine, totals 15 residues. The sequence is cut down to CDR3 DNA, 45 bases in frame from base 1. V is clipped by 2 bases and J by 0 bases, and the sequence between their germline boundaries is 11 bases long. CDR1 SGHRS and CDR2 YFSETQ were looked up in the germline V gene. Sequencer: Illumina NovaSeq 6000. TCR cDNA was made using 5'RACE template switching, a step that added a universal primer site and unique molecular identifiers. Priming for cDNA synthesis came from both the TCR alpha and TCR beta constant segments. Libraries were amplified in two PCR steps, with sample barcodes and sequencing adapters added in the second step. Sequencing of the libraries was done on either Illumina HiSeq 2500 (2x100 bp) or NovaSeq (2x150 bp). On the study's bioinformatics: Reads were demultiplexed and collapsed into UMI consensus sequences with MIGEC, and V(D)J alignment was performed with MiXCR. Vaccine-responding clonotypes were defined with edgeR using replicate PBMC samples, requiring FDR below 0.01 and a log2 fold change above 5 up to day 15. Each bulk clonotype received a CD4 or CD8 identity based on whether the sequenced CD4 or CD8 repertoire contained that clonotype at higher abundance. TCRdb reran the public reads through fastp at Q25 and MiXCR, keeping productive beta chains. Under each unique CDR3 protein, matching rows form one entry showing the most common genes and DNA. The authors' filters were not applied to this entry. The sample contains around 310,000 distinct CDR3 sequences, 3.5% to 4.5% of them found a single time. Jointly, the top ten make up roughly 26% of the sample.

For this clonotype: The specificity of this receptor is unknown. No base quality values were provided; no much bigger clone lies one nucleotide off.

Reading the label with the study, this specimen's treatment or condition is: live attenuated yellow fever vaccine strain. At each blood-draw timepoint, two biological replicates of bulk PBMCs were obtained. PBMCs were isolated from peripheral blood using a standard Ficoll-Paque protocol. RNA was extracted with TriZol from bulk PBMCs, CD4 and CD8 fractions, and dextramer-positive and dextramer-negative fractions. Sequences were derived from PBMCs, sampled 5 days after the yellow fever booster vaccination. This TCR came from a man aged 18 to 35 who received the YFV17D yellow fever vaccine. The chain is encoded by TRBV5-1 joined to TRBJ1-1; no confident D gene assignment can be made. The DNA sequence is TGCGCCAGCAGCTTCTCTTCGAGCATGAACACTGAAGCTTTCTTT. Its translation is CASSFSSSMNTEAFF.